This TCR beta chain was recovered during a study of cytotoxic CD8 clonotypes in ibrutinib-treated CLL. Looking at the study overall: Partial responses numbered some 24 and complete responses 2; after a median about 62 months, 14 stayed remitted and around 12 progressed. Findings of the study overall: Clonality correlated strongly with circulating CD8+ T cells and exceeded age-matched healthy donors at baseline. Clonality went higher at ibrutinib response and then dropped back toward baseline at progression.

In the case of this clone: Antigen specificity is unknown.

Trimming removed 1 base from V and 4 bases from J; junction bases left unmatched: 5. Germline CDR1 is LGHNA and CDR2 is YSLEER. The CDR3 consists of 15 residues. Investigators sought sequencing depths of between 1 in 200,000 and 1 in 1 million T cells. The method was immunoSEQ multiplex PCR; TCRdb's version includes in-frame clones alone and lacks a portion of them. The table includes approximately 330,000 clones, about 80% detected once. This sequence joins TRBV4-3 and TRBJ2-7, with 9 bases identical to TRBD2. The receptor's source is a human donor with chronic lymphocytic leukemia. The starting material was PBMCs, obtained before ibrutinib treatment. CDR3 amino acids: CASSQVRLAGYEQYF. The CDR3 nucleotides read TGCGCCAGCAGCCAAGTCCGTCTAGCGGGGTACGAGCAGTACTTC.